What follows are 25 T cell receptor beta chains derived from one specimen sequenced in a study of T cells in Graves' hyperthyroidism and ophthalmopathy (dated by TCRdb to the late 2010s). Library method: multiplex PCR. The instrument given in TCRdb is Illumina HiSeq 2000. Amplification of TCR beta CDR3 regions was carried out from RNA transcripts. The first round of RT-PCR for the TCR CDR3 was performed with the HTBI primer set and the Qiagen OneStep RT-PCR kit. In TCRdb, the public reads were trimmed at Q25 with fastp and aligned with MiXCR, with productive beta chains retained. When rows share a CDR3 protein, they turn into one entry using the most common DNA and genes. A total of 400,000 to 550,000 distinct CDR3 sequences appear in this sample, about 15% of them only once. Of the sample, 15% to 20% is held by the ten largest clones. Sequencing used blood. These receptors all stem from a woman between 18 and 29 years old with Graves' hyperthyroidism.

This clonotype has a count of ten or more. This sequence joins TRBV24-1 and TRBJ2-7, with 8 positions matching TRBD2. CDR3 length equals 16 residues. V lost 4 bases and J lost 1; bases outside the gene matches: 8. Germline values: CDR1 KGHDR, CDR2 SFDVKD. CDR3 DNA: TGTGCCACCAGTGACACCGGGACTAGGAAATCCTACGAGCAGTACTTC. Translation: CATSDTGTRKSYEQYF.

This clonotype was seen repeatedly, ten times or more. The chain has TRBV12-3 or TRBV12-4 and TRBJ2-2; no clear D. V lost 10 bases and J 4 bases, leaving 22 bases between the germline ends. This CDR3 has 16 amino acids. This chain's CDR3 is CATPQRRKGSTGELFF. The CDR3 DNA reads TGTGCCACCCCACAGAGAAGAAAGGGAAGCACCGGGGAGCTGTTTTTT.

The sample holds many counts of this clonotype. The chain uses TRBV11-3 and TRBJ2-1; 7 bases match TRBD2. Looked up from germline, CDR1 is SGHNT and CDR2 is YENEEA. V lost 6 bases to trimming and J lost 7 bases; unmatched junction nucleotides: 15. The length of the CDR3 is 16 residues. The CDR3 DNA reads TGTGCCAGCAGTCCCAGCCGGGGCGGGAGCAGGAATGAGCAGTTCTTC. Translation: CASSPSRGGSRNEQFF.

This clonotype was counted many times. This chain links TRBV14 with TRBJ2-5; no reliable D call. Trimming took 1 base from V and 1 from J, leaving 10 bases between them. The germline gives CDR1 SGHDN, CDR2 FVKESK. The CDR3 length is 15 residues. The CDR3 loop reads CASSQGQFPQETQYF. For the CDR3, the DNA is TGTGCCAGCAGCCAAGGCCAGTTCCCCCAAGAGACCCAGTACTTC.

This sequence joins TRBV27 and TRBJ1-2, with 7 positions matching TRBD1. This CDR3 comprises 14 residues. The trim removed 8 bases at V and 10 bases at J, leaving 16 bases unmatched. Germline V gene data show CDR1 as MNHEY and CDR2 as SMNVEV (reference sequence). CDR3 residues: CASGAGTGAVDYTF. CDR3 in DNA: TGTGCCAGCGGCGCCGGAACAGGGGCGGTTGACTACACCTTC.

In its sample, this clonotype was seen many times. The V and J genes are TRBV20-1 and TRBJ1-5, with TRBD1 identical over 7 bases. Germline values: CDR1 DFQATT, CDR2 SNEGSKA (reference sequence). The CDR3 is made up of 15 amino acids. Germline trimming cut 3 bases from V and 5 bases from J; bases unmatched to any gene: 10. The CDR3 spells CSASPGQKKDQPQHF. The CDR3 DNA reads as TGCAGTGCTAGCCCGGGACAGAAGAAAGATCAGCCCCAGCATTTT.

This clonotype was seen repeatedly, ten times or more. This chain joins TRBV19 and TRBJ2-1; D is perhaps TRBD2 (5 bases). The CDR3 is made up of 13 amino acids. Germline V CDR1 and CDR2: LNHDA, SQIVND (reference sequence). V was trimmed by 7 bases and J by 5 bases, leaving 12 bases between them. DNA for the CDR3: TGTGCCAGTAAAGGCGGGCCCAACAATGAGCAGTTCTTC. It encodes CASKGGPNNEQFF.

The rearrangement uses TRBV6-4 and TRBJ2-7; 10 nucleotides match TRBD1. Germline CDR1 reads MRHNA; CDR2 reads SNTAGT. The CDR3 totals 15 residues. The V and J ends lost 3 bases and 2 bases, in that order; junction bases with no gene match: 4. The CDR3 loop is CASSEAGTGAYEQYV. CDR3 DNA: TGTGCCAGCAGTGAAGCTGGGACAGGGGCCTACGAGCAGTACGTC.

The table lists this clonotype with many counts. The chain couples TRBV27 to TRBJ2-2; tentatively, D is TRBD2 (6 bases). Trimming shortened V by 6 bases and J by 0 bases, and 14 bases separated the two germline ends. The CDR3 contains 16 residues. Looked up from germline, CDR1 is MNHEY and CDR2 is SMNVEV (reference sequence). The CDR3 DNA reads TGTGCCAGCAGCCGATATAGCGGAACGAACACCGGGGAGCTGTTTTTT. This codes for CASSRYSGTNTGELFF.

This clonotype was seen at least ten times. The V call is TRBV12-5, the J call TRBJ2-5, with TRBD2 as a possible D gene (6 bases). Germline loops: CDR1 LGHNT, CDR2 FRNRAP. The CDR3 is 16 residues long. Trimming cost V 4 bases and J 5 bases, with 20 bases left between them. CDR3 loop: CASGSPGGWGAETQYF. The CDR3 nucleotides read TGTGCTAGTGGTTCCCCTGGAGGGTGGGGAGCGGAGACCCAGTACTTC.

This clonotype was seen many times. J is TRBJ1-2 and V is TRBV11-2; D not certain. The germline V and J ends were trimmed by 2 bases and 5 bases, with 21 bases remaining between them. The CDR3 length is 17 residues. Germline CDR1 and CDR2: SGHAT and FQNNGV. The CDR3 here is CASSLFQFDGSSYGYTF. The CDR3 region has the DNA TGTGCCAGCAGCTTATTTCAATTTGATGGCAGTTCGTATGGCTACACCTTC. The full variable domain, its missing parts supplied by reference TRBV11-2 and TRBJ1-2, is EAGVAQSPRYKIIEKRQSVAFWCNPISGHATLYWYQQILGQGPKLLIQFQNNGVVDDSQLPKDRFSAERLKGVDSTLKIQPAKLEDSAVYLCASSLFQFDGSSYGYTFGSGTRLTVV.

About this clonotype: This clone may be a read error of a much larger clone one base away. The V and J genes are TRBV12-3 or TRBV12-4 and TRBJ2-1; D perhaps matches TRBD2 (6 bases). The CDR3 length is 15 residues. The V end was cut by 3 bases, the J end by 4 bases, with 13 bases between. CDR3 amino acids: CASSLEGAAYNEQFF. The CDR3 DNA is TGTGCCAGCAGTTTGGAGGGAGCGGCGTACAATGAGCAGTTCTTC.

This clonotype was seen a few times. The chain is built from TRBV29-1 and TRBJ1-2; D call uncertain. Germline V gives CDR1 SQVTM, CDR2 ANQGSEA. The CDR3 loop spans 12 amino acids. V lost 6 bases to trimming and J lost 8 bases, with 16 bases between them. CDR3 in DNA: TGCAGCGTCTGGCTGAGGGTCGGGGGCTACACCTTC. It is translated as CSVWLRVGGYTF.

This clonotype was observed at least ten times. V gene TRBV7-3 combines with J gene TRBJ2-1, with 11 bases matching TRBD2. Unmatched junction bases numbered 4, after V lost 3 bases and J lost 9 bases. Germline assignment: CDR1 SGHTA and CDR2 FQGTGA. This CDR3 has 14 amino acids. The CDR3 nucleotides are TGTGCCAGCAGCTTTACTAGCGGGAGTAGTGAGCAGTTCTTC. This encodes CASSFTSGSSEQFF.

This clonotype was recorded many times. The chain employs TRBV27 and TRBJ1-3; the D gene is possibly TRBD1 (5 bases). The CDR3 covers 15 residues. Trimming stripped 5 bases from V and 4 bases from J, with 15 bases between. Germline-derived CDR1 and CDR2 are MNHEY and SMNVEV (reference sequence). This CDR3 is CASSAQGMIGNTIYF. DNA for the CDR3: TGTGCCAGCAGTGCCCAGGGTATGATCGGAAACACCATATATTTT.

This rearrangement joins TRBV2 to TRBJ1-4, with TRBD1 identical over 11 bases. Per the germline V gene, CDR1 is SNHLY and CDR2 is FYNNEI. Trimming cost V 2 bases and J 7 bases; bases outside gene matches: 3. The CDR3 is 15 residues long. The CDR3 sequence: CASSERTGGGEKLFF. CDR3 DNA: TGTGCCAGCAGTGAACGGACAGGGGGCGGTGAAAAACTGTTTTTT. Supplemented by reference TRBV2 and TRBJ1-4, the full variable domain reads EPEVTQTPSHQVTQMGQEVILRCVPISNHLYFYWYRQILGQKVEFLVSFYNNEISEKSEIFDDQFSVERPDGSNFTLKIRSTKLEDSAMYFCASSERTGGGEKLFFGSGTQLSVL.

This clonotype was observed at least ten times. The chain uses TRBV3-1 and TRBJ2-3; D remains unclear. The CDR3 covers 13 residues. The germline V and J ends were trimmed by 0 bases and 4 bases, with 5 bases remaining between them. CDR1 and CDR2 (germline): LGHDT, YNNKEL (reference sequence). The CDR3 spells CASSQDFSDTQYF. The CDR3 DNA follows: TGTGCCAGCAGCCAAGATTTCTCAGATACGCAGTATTTT.

The genes are TRBV6-1 and TRBJ1-3; D uncertain. Germline V lookup: CDR1 MNHNS, CDR2 SASEGT. The germline V and J ends were trimmed by 3 bases and 1 base, with 13 bases remaining between them. The CDR3 spans 16 residues. CDR3: CASSDSGLISGNTIYF. The CDR3, as DNA: TGTGCCAGCAGTGATTCCGGGTTGATATCTGGAAACACCATATATTTT.

V and J are TRBV7-9 and TRBJ2-7; D may match TRBD1 or TRBD2 (6 bases each). CDR3 size: 13 residues. The V end lost 5 bases, the J end lost 6 bases, and 14 bases lay between the germline ends. CDR1 SEHNR and CDR2 FQNEAQ come from the germline V gene (reference sequence). CDR3 DNA sequence: TGTGCCAGCAGCCCTCCGTCGGGGGCCGAGCAGTACTTC. This codes for CASSPPSGAEQYF. The entire variable domain, with the rest obtained from reference TRBV7-9 and TRBJ2-7, is as follows: DTGVSQNPRHKITKRGQNVTFRCDPISEHNRLYWYRQTLGQGPEFLTYFQNEAQLEKSRLLSDRFSAERPKGSFSTLEIQRTEQGDSAMYLCASSPPSGAEQYFGPGTRLTVT.

The rearrangement uses TRBV10-3 and TRBJ1-1, with 9 positions matching TRBD1. There are 15 residues in the CDR3. V lost 7 bases, J lost 2 bases, and 8 bases stayed unmatched. CDR1 is ENHRY and CDR2 is SYGVKD in the germline V gene. The CDR3 DNA sequence: TGTGCCATCAATGACATGACAGGGGGAAACACTGAAGCTTTCTTT. The encoded protein is CAINDMTGGNTEAFF.

This clonotype was detected ten times or more. This sequence joins TRBV12-3 or TRBV12-4 and TRBJ1-1; TRBD1 agrees at 8 bases. V trimming: 8 bases; J trimming: 3 bases; junction bases outside the gene matches: 5. There are 13 residues in the CDR3. The CDR3 here is CASLDRGDTEAFF. The DNA of the CDR3 is TGTGCCAGCCTAGACAGGGGAGACACTGAAGCTTTCTTT.

This clonotype has ten or more counts. The chain combines TRBV2 with TRBJ1-6; no firm D call. V lost 8 bases and J lost 0, with 14 bases in between. Germline V CDR1 and CDR2: SNHLY, FYNNEI. The CDR3 is 16 amino acids. CDR3 sequence reads: CASEGPSSSYNSPLHF. The CDR3 DNA reads TGTGCCAGCGAAGGACCGTCGAGCTCCTATAATTCACCCCTCCACTTT.

This clonotype showed up just a few times. This chain connects TRBV11-2 to TRBJ1-3; D is perhaps TRBD1 (6 bases). V lost 1 base and J 0 bases, leaving 16 bases between the germline ends. Germline CDR1 SGHAT, CDR2 FQNNGV. The CDR3 runs 18 residues. The CDR3 DNA reads TGTGCCAGCAGCTTAGCAACCTTGGGACAAATCTCTGGAAACACCATATATTTT. It yields the protein CASSLATLGQISGNTIYF.

There are many counts of this clonotype. The chain has TRBV19 and TRBJ2-5; no definite D call. CDR1 is LNHDA and CDR2 is SQIVND in the germline V gene (reference sequence). The CDR3 has 13 amino acids. The V gene lost 5 bases and the J gene lost 3 bases, with 10 bases spanning the gap. DNA of the CDR3: TGTGCCAGTAGTTTCGCAGGAAAAGAGACCCAGTACTTC. Translation gives CASSFAGKETQYF.

This clonotype was picked up a small number of times. The chain uses TRBV20-1 and TRBJ1-5; TRBD1 is a possible D gene (6 bases). The V gene lost 1 base and the J gene lost 4 bases, with 17 bases spanning the gap. The CDR3 length is 16 residues. Germline CDR1 is DFQATT and CDR2 is SNEGSKA (reference sequence). The CDR3 loop is CSARVGTGMKNQPQHF. The CDR3 DNA is TGCAGTGCTAGAGTCGGTACAGGGATGAAAAATCAGCCCCAGCATTTT.